This T cell receptor beta chain was identified during a study of cytomegalovirus exposure and HLA in healthy donors. Study-wide results and limits: Analyzed later, association rates of TCRs varied across HLA loci, with DRB1 most and HLA-C fewest. The authors enumerated some 170 TCR beta chains as linked to cytomegalovirus. Prediction of most subjects' HLA-A and HLA-B alleles by TCR beta sequences was reportedly accurate.

PCR involved 60 Vbeta and 13 Jbeta primers. Profiled with immunoSEQ multiplex PCR; TCRdb holds only in-frame clones, not every one. The table has around 67,000 clones, around 63% seen once. This CDR3 is built from 15 residues. Trimming left V 0 bases short and J 2 bases short, with 11 bases between. CDR1 and CDR2 (germline): MNHNY, SVGAGI (reference sequence). Remarks on this clone: Antigen: not known.

This clonotype originated in a woman aged 25 to 39 in good health and CMV-seronegative. The gene calls are TRBV6-6 and TRBJ2-7, with a tentative D call TRBD1 (6 bases). Sample: PBMCs. Here the CDR3 DNA reads TGTGCCAGCAGTTACTCGGGACAAGACCCCTACGAGCAGTACTTC. This codes for CASSYSGQDPYEQYF.